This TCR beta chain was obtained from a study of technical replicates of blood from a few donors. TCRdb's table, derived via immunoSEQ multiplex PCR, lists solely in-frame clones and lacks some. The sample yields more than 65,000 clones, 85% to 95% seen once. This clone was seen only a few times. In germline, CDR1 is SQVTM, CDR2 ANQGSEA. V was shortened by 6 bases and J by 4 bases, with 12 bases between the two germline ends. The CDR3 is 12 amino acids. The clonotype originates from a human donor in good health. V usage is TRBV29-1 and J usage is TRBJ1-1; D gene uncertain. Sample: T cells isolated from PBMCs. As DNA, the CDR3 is TGCAGCGTCGGGTTCATCGGCACTGAAGCTTTCTTT. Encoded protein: CSVGFIGTEAFF.